This T cell receptor beta chain appears in the sequencing data of a study of blood T cell repertoires in COVID-19. Study context: Italy, Spain and the United States were the sources of the convalescent and acute COVID-19 samples.

Clinical histories supplied by participants themselves formed the basis of cohort assignment. Recovery meant two consecutive negative NP/OP PCR tests, professional clearance, or resolved symptoms. Original processing notes: It was from reference gene primer amplification that nucleated cell counts were estimated. Sequenced by immunoSEQ multiplex PCR; TCRdb stores in-frame clones only, minus some. Clonal size and the V and J genes are those of that table, whereas D and trimming came from the DNA. The sample gives about 200,000 clones, about nine tenths of which show up once; 1.2% is in the top ten. CDR3 length equals 13 residues. Germline CDR1 reads SQVTM; CDR2 reads ANQGSEA. V dropped 4 bases and J dropped 2 bases, with 9 bases sitting between them.

The material sequenced was PBMCs or T cells enriched from blood (not recorded which). The chain employs TRBV29-1 and TRBJ1-5, with D unresolved. The TCR comes from a man younger than 45 who had recovered from COVID-19. In DNA, the CDR3 is TGCAGCGTTGTGGCAGCGGGCAATCAGCCCCAGCATTTT. Translation gives CSVVAAGNQPQHF.